This is a list of T cell receptor beta chains from one sample in a study of vaccination and CD4 T cells after COVID-19. MiXCR, applied by TCRdb to the PCR reads, yields one record per CDR3 protein. The sample has roughly 16,000 distinct CDR3 sequences; around two fifths are singletons. These TCRs' antigens remain unknown. The sequencing here drew on CD4+ T cells from blood, cultured in vitro, taken before SARS-CoV-2 vaccination. These receptors were obtained from a human donor who had recovered from COVID-19. The CDR3 runs from the conserved cysteine through the conserved F or W. A D gene is named only where the DNA matches it firmly. Size is stated for part of the rows, as once, few or many counts, or as a class when the clone is expanded.

CDR3aa: CASSPGLAGDLSYEQYF; CDR3nt: TGTGCCAGCAGTCCCGGGCTAGCGGGGGATCTCTCCTACGAGCAGTACTTC; j_gene: TRBJ2-7; v_gene: TRBV6-1; d_gene: TRBD2; abundance: few
CDR3aa: CASSPHGRGADQPQHF; CDR3nt: TGCGCCAGCAGCCCGCACGGTCGGGGGGCGGATCAGCCCCAGCATTTT; j_gene: TRBJ1-5; v_gene: TRBV4-1; d_gene: NA; abundance: NA
CDR3aa: CSARVRGAGFAYEQYF; CDR3nt: TGCAGTGCTAGAGTGCGGGGGGCGGGGTTTGCCTACGAGCAGTACTTC; j_gene: TRBJ2-7; v_gene: TRBV20-1; d_gene: TRBD2; abundance: NA
CDR3aa: CASSKTSGSTSTDTQYF; CDR3nt: TGTGCCAGCAGTAAGACTAGCGGGAGTACTTCAACAGATACGCAGTATTTT; j_gene: TRBJ2-3; v_gene: TRBV6-1; d_gene: TRBD2; abundance: NA
CDR3aa: CASGRPNTYEQYF; CDR3nt: TGTGCCTCCGGGAGACCTAACACCTACGAGCAGTACTTC; j_gene: TRBJ2-7; v_gene: TRBV27; d_gene: NA; abundance: NA
CDR3aa: CASASDSNSPLHF; CDR3nt: TGTGCCAGTGCGTCGGACAGTAATTCACCCCTCCACTTT; j_gene: TRBJ1-6; v_gene: TRBV2; d_gene: NA; abundance: few
CDR3aa: CASSLNLGGSLDTQYF; CDR3nt: TGTGCCAGCAGCTTAAATCTAGGCGGTAGCTTGGATACGCAGTATTTT; j_gene: TRBJ2-3; v_gene: TRBV11-3; d_gene: NA; abundance: NA
CDR3aa: CASSLNWLTDTQYF; CDR3nt: TGTGCCAGCAGTCTAAATTGGCTCACAGATACGCAGTATTTT; j_gene: TRBJ2-3; v_gene: TRBV6-2/TRBV6-3; d_gene: NA; abundance: NA
CDR3aa: CASSRQRGQGQETQYF; CDR3nt: TGTGCCAGCAGCCGCCAGAGGGGACAGGGCCAAGAGACCCAGTACTTC; j_gene: TRBJ2-5; v_gene: TRBV7-2; d_gene: TRBD1; abundance: NA
CDR3aa: CSVGTGGNIQYF; CDR3nt: TGCAGTGTTGGAACAGGGGGTAACATTCAGTACTTC; j_gene: TRBJ2-4; v_gene: TRBV20-1; d_gene: TRBD1; abundance: medium-sized
CDR3aa: CASRTGGTTEAFF; CDR3nt: TGTGCCAGCAGGACAGGGGGTACGACTGAAGCTTTCTTT; j_gene: TRBJ1-1; v_gene: TRBV6-2/TRBV6-3; d_gene: TRBD1; abundance: NA
CDR3aa: CASSGLGRNTEAFF; CDR3nt: TGTGCCAGCAGTGGTCTCGGCCGGAACACTGAAGCTTTCTTT; j_gene: TRBJ1-1; v_gene: TRBV2; d_gene: NA; abundance: NA
CDR3aa: CASSEGQSTDTQYF; CDR3nt: TGCGCCAGCAGTGAGGGTCAAAGCACAGATACGCAGTATTTT; j_gene: TRBJ2-3; v_gene: TRBV10-1; d_gene: NA; abundance: NA
CDR3aa: CASSSYSGNTIYF; CDR3nt: TGTGCCAGCAGCTCCTACTCTGGAAACACCATATATTTT; j_gene: TRBJ1-3; v_gene: TRBV11-2; d_gene: NA; abundance: NA
CDR3aa: CSVSQGRHEQYF; CDR3nt: TGCAGCGTTTCACAGGGAAGGCACGAGCAGTACTTC; j_gene: TRBJ2-7; v_gene: TRBV29-1; d_gene: NA; abundance: NA
CDR3aa: CASSPEGRPVWSEAFF; CDR3nt: TGTGCCAGCAGCCCGGAGGGACGGCCCGTGTGGTCTGAAGCTTTCTTT; j_gene: TRBJ1-1; v_gene: TRBV5-4; d_gene: NA; abundance: NA
CDR3aa: CASSEGQGRGYTF; CDR3nt: TGTGCCAGCAGTGAGGGACAGGGTAGAGGCTACACCTTC; j_gene: TRBJ1-2; v_gene: TRBV6-1; d_gene: TRBD1; abundance: few